What follows are 23 T cell receptor beta chains derived from one specimen sequenced in a study of T cells in localized non-small cell lung cancer. Repertoires were generated with immunoSEQ multiplex PCR, while TCRdb's copy carries only in-frame clones and drops some. In the table there are about 72,000 clones, roughly 81% of which are singletons. The material was peripheral blood, obtained before any cancer treatment. These receptors originate from a female donor aged 60 or older with stage I lung adenocarcinoma.

The J gene is TRBJ1-3, the V gene TRBV6-1; unclear D gene. V shed 7 bases and J shed 10 bases, with 17 bases lying between them. CDR3 length: 13 amino acids. CDR1 is MNHNS, CDR2 SASEGT, per germline. Here the CDR3 reads CASTPGDRVTIYF. The CDR3, as DNA: TGTGCCAGCACCCCCGGGGATCGGGTGACCATATATTTT.

The J gene is TRBJ1-5, the V gene TRBV12-5, with D tentatively TRBD1 (5 bases). This CDR3 has 13 residues. V was cut by 5 bases and J by 9 bases, with 14 bases left in between. CDR1 and CDR2 (germline): LGHNT, FRNRAP. The CDR3 loop reads CASGQGGESPQHF. In nucleotides, the CDR3 is TGTGCTAGTGGTCAGGGCGGTGAGTCGCCCCAGCATTTT.

The sample holds a few counts of this clone. V usage is TRBV2 and J usage is TRBJ1-5; D ambiguous. V lost 6 bases and J lost 2, with 14 bases in between. The CDR3 has 15 residues. Germline V gene lookup returns CDR1 SNHLY and CDR2 FYNNEI. The chain's CDR3 is CASRERSVGNQPQHF. CDR3 nucleotides: TGTGCCAGCAGGGAGAGAAGTGTGGGCAATCAGCCCCAGCATTTT.

This chain joins TRBV28 and TRBJ2-5, with D maybe TRBD2 (7 bases). Germline V lookup: CDR1 MDHEN, CDR2 SYDVKM. The CDR3 length is 14 residues. The ends were cut back, 10 bases at V and 7 bases at J, with 22 bases in the middle. The CDR3 nucleotides read TGTGCCACTATGGAAGGGGGACTATTTTGGACCCAGTACTTC. It codes for CATMEGGLFWTQYF.

The V gene is TRBV15, the J gene TRBJ1-1; D ambiguous. V lost 5 bases and J 2 bases, leaving 12 bases between the germline ends. This CDR3 is built from 14 residues. Germline loops: CDR1 LNHNV, CDR2 YYDKDF (reference sequence). The CDR3 sequence is CATSSRGLNTEAFF. In nucleotides, the CDR3 is TGTGCCACCAGCTCCCGGGGTTTAAACACTGAAGCTTTCTTT.

The chain uses TRBV28 and TRBJ1-5; tentatively, D is TRBD1 (6 bases). V was pared by 4 bases and J by 0 bases, with 10 bases between. The CDR3 has 15 amino acids. Germline assignment: CDR1 MDHEN and CDR2 SYDVKM. The CDR3 sequence: CASSWTVNSNQPQHF. The CDR3 DNA is TGTGCCAGCAGTTGGACAGTTAATAGCAATCAGCCCCAGCATTTT.

This rearrangement joins TRBV6-1 to TRBJ1-5; D may be TRBD1 (6 bases). The CDR3 loop spans 14 amino acids. The V gene's germline CDR1 is MNHNS and CDR2 SASEGT. With 4 bases removed from V and 6 bases from J, the gap between germline ends came to 13 bases. CDR3 coding DNA: TGTGCCAGCAGTGTACGACAGGATAGTCAGCCCCAGCATTTT. This encodes CASSVRQDSQPQHF.

This clone was detected a few times. This chain uses TRBV2 with TRBJ1-4; TRBD1 agrees at 8 bases. Germline values: CDR1 SNHLY, CDR2 FYNNEI. V lost 7 bases and J lost 3; bases outside the gene matches: 10. There are 16 residues in the CDR3. The CDR3 sequence is CASTVDRGNSNEKLFF. The CDR3 nucleotides are TGTGCCAGCACTGTTGACAGGGGCAACTCTAATGAAAAACTGTTTTTT.

The genes are TRBV5-1 and TRBJ1-1, with 8 bases matching TRBD1. The CDR3 sequence is 14 residues long. Looked up from germline, CDR1 is SGHRS and CDR2 is YFSETQ. The junction had 4 bases not matched to a gene; V was cut back by 3 bases and J by 3 bases. The CDR3 DNA reads as TGCGCCAGCAGCTGGACAGGGAGAGACACTGAAGCTTTCTTT. It codes for CASSWTGRDTEAFF.

The gene calls are TRBV6-5 and TRBJ2-7, with 8 nucleotides matching TRBD1. The trim removed 6 bases at V and 5 bases at J, leaving 6 bases unmatched. This CDR3 region has 13 residues. Germline values: CDR1 MNHEY, CDR2 SVGAGI. The CDR3 DNA reads TGTGCCAGCAGAAGGACAGGGAAAGACGAGCAGTACTTC. Amino acid sequence: CASRRTGKDEQYF.

The V gene is TRBV7-6, the J gene TRBJ2-5; TRBD1 aligns across 7 bases. CDR3 length: 17 residues. Trimming removed 3 bases from V and 1 base from J; junction bases left unmatched: 11. Germline V gives CDR1 SGHVS, CDR2 FNYEAQ. The CDR3 bases are TGTGCCAGCAGCTTGGCTACAGGGGAAGCTTTCCAAGAGACCCAGTACTTC. This translates into CASSLATGEAFQETQYF.

This rearrangement joins TRBV7-2 to TRBJ2-5; the D gene is possibly TRBD1 (5 bases). Trimming left V 1 base short and J 5 bases short, with 11 bases between. The V gene's germline CDR1 is SGHTA and CDR2 FQGNSA. This CDR3 has 14 residues. For the CDR3, the DNA is TGTGCCAGCAGCTTAGGAGTCAGGGCCGAGACCCAGTACTTC. It translates to CASSLGVRAETQYF.

The rearrangement joins TRBV18 to TRBJ2-7; TRBD2 matches at 7 bases. The CDR3 extends over 14 amino acids. V shed 4 bases and J 3 bases; nucleotides not matched to a gene: 6. Germline assignment: CDR1 KGHSH and CDR2 LQKENI. CDR3 sequence reads: CASSLSSGGYEQYF. Here the CDR3 DNA reads TGTGCCAGCTCACTCTCTAGCGGAGGCTACGAGCAGTACTTC.

The V gene is TRBV11-3, the J gene TRBJ2-3; 10 nucleotides line up with TRBD2. Trimming at V came to 5 bases and at J to 0 bases, leaving 2 bases not matched to a gene. This CDR3 is built from 15 residues. Per the germline V gene, CDR1 is SGHNT and CDR2 is YENEEA. For the CDR3, the DNA is TGTGCCAGCAGCCAGACTAGCGGGAGCACAGATACGCAGTATTTT. Its translation: CASSQTSGSTDTQYF.

The chain combines TRBV27 with TRBJ1-5; TRBD1 matches at 11 bases. Germline V gives CDR1 MNHEY, CDR2 SMNVEV (reference sequence). Germline trimming cut 6 bases from V and 3 bases from J; bases unmatched to any gene: 13. The CDR3 sequence is 18 residues long. Here the CDR3 reads CASSSNSGTGGVNQPQHF. The CDR3, as DNA: TGTGCCAGCAGCTCAAACTCCGGGACAGGGGGGGTCAATCAGCCCCAGCATTTT.

This clone came up once. This chain connects TRBV4-1 to TRBJ2-1; possible D gene TRBD1, 6 bases. CDR1 and CDR2 from the germline V gene are MGHRA and YSYEKL. V gave up 3 bases and J gave up 2 bases, with 11 bases separating them. There are 15 residues in the CDR3. The DNA for the CDR3 is TGCGCCAGCAGCCAGGGACACCTGGCCTACAATGAGCAGTTCTTC. Amino acids: CASSQGHLAYNEQFF.

This chain uses TRBV5-6 with TRBJ1-6; D is possibly TRBD1 (6 bases). The V gene's germline CDR1 is SGHDT and CDR2 YYEEEE. The V end was cut by 0 bases, the J end by 7 bases, with 14 bases between. The CDR3 is 16 amino acids. The CDR3 DNA reads TGTGCCAGCAGCTTGGCTGGGGACACCCGAAATTCACCCCTCCACTTT. Amino acids: CASSLAGDTRNSPLHF.

The chain employs TRBV19 and TRBJ2-2; 7 positions match TRBD1. The CDR3 covers 18 residues. After removal of 5 bases from V and 1 base from J, the junction contained 13 bases not matched to a gene. Germline lookup yields CDR1 LNHDA and CDR2 SQIVND (reference sequence). In nucleotides, the CDR3 is TGTGCCAGTAGTGGTAGGACAGGTGGCGTTGTGAACACCGGGGAGCTGTTTTTT. Its translation: CASSGRTGGVVNTGELFF.

The V gene is TRBV19, the J gene TRBJ1-1; D remains ambiguous. This CDR3 has 13 amino acids. Germline CDR1 LNHDA, CDR2 SQIVND (reference sequence). V was trimmed by 3 bases and J by 0 bases, leaving 5 bases between them. CDR3 amino acids: CASSIGMNTEAFF. CDR3 bases: TGTGCCAGTAGTATTGGTATGAACACTGAAGCTTTCTTT.

This clone was counted between two and nine times. The rearrangement joins TRBV5-1 to TRBJ1-1; D is undetermined. The CDR3 has 14 amino acids. CDR1 is SGHRS, CDR2 YFSETQ, per germline. The V end was cut by 7 bases, the J end by 2 bases, with 15 bases between. The CDR3 DNA sequence: TGCGCCAGCCACCCCGGTGGCGGTAACACTGAAGCTTTCTTT. Its translation is CASHPGGGNTEAFF.

V gene TRBV6-1 combines with J gene TRBJ2-2; 10 bases are shared with TRBD2. Germline V gene sequence: CDR1 MNHNS, CDR2 SASEGT. This CDR3 contains 17 residues. J lost 5 bases, V lost 4 bases, and 10 bases had no gene match. CDR3 nucleotide sequence: TGTGCCAGCAGTGGAGGTAGCGGGGGGTGGAGGACCGGGGAGCTGTTTTTT. Its translation is CASSGGSGGWRTGELFF.

The rearrangement links TRBV6-1 to TRBJ1-1; D is unresolved. Looked up from germline, CDR1 is MNHNS and CDR2 is SASEGT. V lost 10 bases, J lost 9 bases, and 15 bases lay in between. This CDR3 contains 11 residues. The CDR3 reads CATVDSKQAFF. The CDR3 bases are TGTGCCACCGTGGACTCCAAGCAAGCTTTCTTT.

The chain uses TRBV11-3 and TRBJ2-1; D might be TRBD1 or TRBD2, each matching 6 bases. Germline V lookup: CDR1 SGHNT, CDR2 YENEEA. The CDR3 runs to 16 residues. Deletions cut 0 bases from V and 7 bases from J, with 16 bases between. In nucleotides, the CDR3 is TGTGCCAGCAGCTTAGACACTCGGGGGCTGGGGAATGAGCAGTTCTTC. Translated, it gives CASSLDTRGLGNEQFF. The full variable domain, rest sourced from reference TRBV11-3 and TRBJ2-1, is EAGVVQSPRYKIIEKKQPVAFWCNPISGHNTLYWYLQNLGQGPELLIRYENEEAVDDSQLPKDRFSAERLKGVDSTLKIQPAELGDSAVYLCASSLDTRGLGNEQFFGPGTRLTVL.